This TCR beta chain came from a study of technical replicates of blood from a handful of donors. Data came from immunoSEQ multiplex PCR; TCRdb stores just in-frame clones and leaves some out. Altogether roughly 65,000 clones are present, 80% to 90% being singletons, with the ten largest covering around 4.6%. V lost 2 bases, J lost 4 bases, and 6 bases stayed unmatched. The CDR3 length is 16 residues. Per the germline V gene, CDR1 is SEHNR and CDR2 is FQNEAQ (reference sequence). V usage is TRBV7-9 and J usage is TRBJ2-3; TRBD2 matches 10 bases. The TCR originated in a human donor in good health. Some clones in this sample may be carry-over from other donors' samples. The sequencing input was PBMCs. The CDR3 region has the DNA TGTGCCAGCAGCTTAAATCCTAGCGGGAGTGCAGATACGCAGTATTTT. Translation: CASSLNPSGSADTQYF.